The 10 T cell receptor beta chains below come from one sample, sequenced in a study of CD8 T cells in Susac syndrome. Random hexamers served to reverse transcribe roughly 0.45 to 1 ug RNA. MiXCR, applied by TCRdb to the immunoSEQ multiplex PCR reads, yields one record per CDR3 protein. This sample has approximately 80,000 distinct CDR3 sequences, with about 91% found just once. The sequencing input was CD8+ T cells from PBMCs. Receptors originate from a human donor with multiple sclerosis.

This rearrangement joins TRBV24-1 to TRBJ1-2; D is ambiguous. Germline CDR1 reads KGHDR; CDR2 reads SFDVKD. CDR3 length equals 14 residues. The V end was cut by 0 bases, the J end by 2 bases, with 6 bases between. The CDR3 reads CATSDLHVNYGYTF. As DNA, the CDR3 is TGTGCCACCAGTGATTTGCACGTGAACTATGGCTACACCTTC.

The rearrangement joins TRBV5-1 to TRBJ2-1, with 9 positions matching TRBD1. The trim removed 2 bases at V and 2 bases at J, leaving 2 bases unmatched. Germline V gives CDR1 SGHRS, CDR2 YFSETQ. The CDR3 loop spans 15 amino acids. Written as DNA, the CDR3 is TGCGCCAGCAGCTTTTACAGGGGGCCCTACAATGAGCAGTTCTTC. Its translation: CASSFYRGPYNEQFF. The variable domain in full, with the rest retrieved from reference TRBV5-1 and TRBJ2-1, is KAGVTQTPRYLIKTRGQQVTLSCSPISGHRSVSWYQQTPGQGLQFLFEYFSETQRNKGNFPGRFSGRQFSNSRSEMNVSTLELGDSALYLCASSFYRGPYNEQFFGPGTRLTVL.

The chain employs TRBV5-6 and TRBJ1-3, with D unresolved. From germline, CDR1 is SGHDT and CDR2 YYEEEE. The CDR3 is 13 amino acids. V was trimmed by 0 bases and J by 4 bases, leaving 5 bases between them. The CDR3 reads CASSLASGNTIYF. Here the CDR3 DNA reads TGTGCCAGCAGCTTGGCTTCAGGAAACACCATATATTTT.

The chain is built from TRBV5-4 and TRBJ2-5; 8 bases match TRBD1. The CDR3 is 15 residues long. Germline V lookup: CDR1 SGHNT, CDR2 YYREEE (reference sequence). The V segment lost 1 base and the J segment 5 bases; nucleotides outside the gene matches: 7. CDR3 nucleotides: TGTGCCAGCAGCTTGATCCCAGGGGGCATCGAGACCCAGTACTTC. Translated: CASSLIPGGIETQYF.

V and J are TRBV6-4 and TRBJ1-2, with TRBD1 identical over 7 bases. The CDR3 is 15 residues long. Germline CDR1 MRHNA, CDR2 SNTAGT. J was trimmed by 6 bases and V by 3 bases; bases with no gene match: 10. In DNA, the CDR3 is TGTGCCAGCAGTGATTTAGGGGGCGAAGGAGATGGCTACACCTTC. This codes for CASSDLGGEGDGYTF.

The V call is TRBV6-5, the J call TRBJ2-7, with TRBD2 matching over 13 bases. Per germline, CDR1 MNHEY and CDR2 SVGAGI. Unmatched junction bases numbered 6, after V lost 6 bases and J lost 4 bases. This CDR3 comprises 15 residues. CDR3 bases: TGTGCCAGCAGCATTGGACTAGCGGGAGCTTACGAGCAGTACTTC. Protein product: CASSIGLAGAYEQYF.

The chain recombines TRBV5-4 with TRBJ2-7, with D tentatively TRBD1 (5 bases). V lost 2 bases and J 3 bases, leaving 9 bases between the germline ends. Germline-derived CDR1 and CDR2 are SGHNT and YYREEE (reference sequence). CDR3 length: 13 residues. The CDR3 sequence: CASSLRGGYEQYF. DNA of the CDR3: TGTGCCAGCAGCTTAAGGGGTGGCTACGAGCAGTACTTC.

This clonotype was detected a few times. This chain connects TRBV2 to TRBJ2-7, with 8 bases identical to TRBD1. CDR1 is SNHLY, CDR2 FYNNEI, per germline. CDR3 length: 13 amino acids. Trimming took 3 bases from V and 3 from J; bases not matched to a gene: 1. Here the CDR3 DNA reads TGTGCCAGCAGTGAGGGGACAGGCTACGAGCAGTACTTC. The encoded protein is CASSEGTGYEQYF.

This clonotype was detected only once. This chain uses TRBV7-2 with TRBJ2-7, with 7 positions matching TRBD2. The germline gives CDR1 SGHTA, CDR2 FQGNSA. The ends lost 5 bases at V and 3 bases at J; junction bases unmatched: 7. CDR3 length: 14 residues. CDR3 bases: TGTGCCAGCAGCATTCCGGGACTATTCTACGAGCAGTACTTC. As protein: CASSIPGLFYEQYF. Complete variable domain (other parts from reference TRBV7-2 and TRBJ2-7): GAGVSQSPSNKVTEKGKDVELRCDPISGHTALYWYRQSLGQGLEFLIYFQGNSAPDKSGLPSDRFSAERTGGSVSTLTIQRTQQEDSAVYLCASSIPGLFYEQYFGPGTRLTVT.

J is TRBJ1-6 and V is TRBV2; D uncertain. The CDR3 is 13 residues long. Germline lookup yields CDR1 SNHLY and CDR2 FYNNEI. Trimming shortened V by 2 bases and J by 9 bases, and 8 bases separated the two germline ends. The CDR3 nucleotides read TGTGCCAGCAGTGAATACAATGGTTCACCCCTCCACTTT. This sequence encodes CASSEYNGSPLHF.